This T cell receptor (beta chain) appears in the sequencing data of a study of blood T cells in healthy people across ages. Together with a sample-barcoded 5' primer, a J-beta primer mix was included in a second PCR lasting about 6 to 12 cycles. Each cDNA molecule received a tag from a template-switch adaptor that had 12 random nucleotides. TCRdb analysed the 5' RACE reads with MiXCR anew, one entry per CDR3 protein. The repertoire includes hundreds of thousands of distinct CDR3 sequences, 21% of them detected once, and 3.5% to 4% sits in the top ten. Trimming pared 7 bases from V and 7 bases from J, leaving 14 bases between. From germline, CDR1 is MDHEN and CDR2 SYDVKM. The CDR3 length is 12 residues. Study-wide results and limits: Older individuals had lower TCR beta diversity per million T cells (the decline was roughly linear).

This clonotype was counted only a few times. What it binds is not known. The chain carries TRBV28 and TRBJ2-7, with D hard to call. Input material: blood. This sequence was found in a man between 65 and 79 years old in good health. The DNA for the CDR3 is TGTGCCAGCACCACGGGTCAGAGAGAGCAGTACTTC. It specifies CASTTGQREQYF.